This record looks at one TCR beta chain sequence and its context. Its antigen remains unknown. This sample was included in a study of Ad26.COV2.S vaccination and SARS-CoV-2 variants. The length of the CDR3 is 20 residues. Trimming left V 4 bases short and J 2 bases short, with 27 bases between. Germline CDR1 MNHNS, CDR2 SASEGT. Repertoires were generated with immunoSEQ multiplex PCR, while TCRdb's copy carries only in-frame clones and drops some. The table shows approximately 420,000 clones, with less than 90% occurring only once. Specified treatment: around 19 received Ad26.COV2.S at low or high dose, single or two shots; 5 received placebo; per-sample allocation not given. Sampling was performed 63 days after the first vaccine or placebo injection. Study-level results: Total T cell responses were possibly underestimated by TCR breadth and depth analyses.

The gene calls are TRBV6-1 and TRBJ1-3; tentative D call: TRBD1 (5 bases). The receptor comes from a person aged 18-60 years who received the Ad26.COV2.S COVID-19 vaccine or a placebo. The sequencing used peripheral blood, collected in a trial of Ad26.COV2.S vaccine versus placebo. CDR3 loop: CASSGDGGSWLPPTGNTIYF. The CDR3 DNA follows: TGTGCCAGCAGTGGGGACGGCGGGAGCTGGCTCCCTCCCACTGGAAACACCATATATTTT.